This note documents a single T cell receptor beta chain sequence. There is no known antigen for this receptor. One base away there is no much larger clone; base qualities are not given. These data are taken from a study of CD8 T cells in Susac syndrome (dated by TCRdb to between 2018 and 2021). About the full investigation: Of the Susac syndrome patients who were sequenced, about 6 had clinically active disease and eight were in clinical remission. At blood withdrawal, Susac syndrome patients were either therapy-naive, taking corticosteroids (in some cases with IVIg as well), or taking IVIg alone. Whether CD8+ T cell activation and differentiation in Susac syndrome was antigen driven was tested using repertoire sequencing. Clonality of the CD8+ T cell repertoire was compared between more than 10 healthy donors, approximately 14 Susac syndrome patients and some 15 multiple sclerosis patients.

High-throughput TCR beta sequencing profiled peripheral blood CD8+ and CD4+ T cells from healthy donors, Susac syndrome patients and multiple sclerosis patients. Susac syndrome patients met recently defined diagnostic criteria for definite or probable disease. Bulk CD8+ and CD4+ T cells were purified by magnetic negative isolation, while CD8+ TEMRA cells were enriched using FACS. Blood was drawn into EDTA tubes, processed within 24 hours, and PBMCs were isolated by density gradient centrifugation. PBMCs intended for TCR sequencing were frozen in liquid nitrogen and were later thawed in a 37 degrees C water bath. A purity of at least 90% was achieved for sorted or isolated CD4+, CD8+ and CD8+ TEMRA cells. RNA was extracted using the RNeasy kit, and 0.5 to 1 microgram was reverse transcribed with random hexamers. The immunoSEQ multiplex PCR assay, which covers 54 Vbeta and 13 Jbeta segments, was used to amplify TCR beta CDR3 regions. To correct PCR amplification bias, a synthetic template baseline was used for both primer optimization and computational correction. In the paper's pipeline: Reads were assigned to V, D and J genes according to IMGT and analyzed in immunoSEQ Analyzer, with only productive sequences retained. Clonality was computed as one minus Shannon entropy normalized by log2 of the number of productive unique sequences. Public and private clones were assessed among the 100 most prevalent clones of each patient and control. Clones were defined as Susac-specific if absent from the healthy and MS cohorts, from some 1,000 published viral clones and from other ImmuneACCESS disease sequences. TCRdb reran the public reads through fastp at Q25 and MiXCR, keeping productive beta chains. Rows with one shared CDR3 protein collapse into an entry with the most common genes and DNA. TCRdb, rather than the study authors, made the V and J calls. In all, the sample holds 75,000 to 95,000 distinct CDR3 sequences, and 95% of those were seen once. Approximately 0.47% of the sample rests with the top ten.

On the study overall, not on this receptor specifically: Clonal expansion was seen in Susac syndrome CD8+ repertoires, peaking in CD8+ TEMRA cells and being greater in clinically active patients than in remitting ones. Over 15 and five Susac-specific public clones were found in the total CD8+ and CD8+ TEMRA repertoires, respectively. The study acknowledged that relatively few individuals were included in the TCR sequencing and HLA analysis.

Sequencing was carried out using CD8+ T cells from PBMCs. This receptor was taken from a human donor with Susac syndrome.

The CDR3 is CASSQVSREDEQYF. The nucleotides read TGTGCCAGCAGCCAAGTCTCGCGGGAGGACGAGCAGTACTTC. The rearrangement joined TRBV3-1 to TRBJ2-7, with 8 middle bases fitting TRBD2. The junction shows trimming of 1 base on V and 5 bases on J, and the gene matches do not reach 4 bases of it. CDR1 and CDR2, looked up from the germline V gene (reference sequence), are LGHDT and YNNKEL. The CDR3 runs 14 amino acids, cysteine and phenylalanine included. The kept DNA is CDR3 alone, 42 bases in frame from the first base.